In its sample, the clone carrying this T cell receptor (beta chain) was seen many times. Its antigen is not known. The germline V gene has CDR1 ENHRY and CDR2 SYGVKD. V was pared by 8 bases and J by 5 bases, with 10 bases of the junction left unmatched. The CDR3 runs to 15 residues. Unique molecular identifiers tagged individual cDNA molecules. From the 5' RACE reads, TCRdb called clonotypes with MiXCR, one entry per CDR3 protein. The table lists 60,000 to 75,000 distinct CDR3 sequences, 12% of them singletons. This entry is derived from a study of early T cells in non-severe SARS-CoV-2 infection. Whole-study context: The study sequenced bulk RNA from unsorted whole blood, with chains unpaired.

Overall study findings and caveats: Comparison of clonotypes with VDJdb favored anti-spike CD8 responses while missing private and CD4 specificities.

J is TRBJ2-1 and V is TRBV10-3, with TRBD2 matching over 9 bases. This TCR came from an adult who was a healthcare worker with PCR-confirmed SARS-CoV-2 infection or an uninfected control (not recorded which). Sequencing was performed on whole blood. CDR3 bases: TGTGCCATCCGGACTAGCGCCGTCCTTGACAATGAGCAGTTCTTC. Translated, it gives CAIRTSAVLDNEQFF.